This TCR beta chain was recorded in a study of T cell repertoires in cytomegalovirus infection (dated by TCRdb to the late 2010s). Study-wide context: Peptide stimulations targeted recently identified HLA-C-restricted CMV epitopes, whose presentation resists viral immunomodulation, together with well-studied HLA-B-restricted epitopes. Donor HLA type was relevant to the analysis, as public TCR beta signatures indicated carriage of CMV infection together with the matching HLA type.

The treatment or condition label, read with the paper, signifies: in vitro stimulation with specific CMV peptide epitopes to enrich CMV-specific T cells. At the junction V is shortened by 4 bases and J by 6 bases, with 10 bases in between. Inclusive of the bounding cysteine and phenylalanine, the CDR3 is 14 residues long. The DNA shown is the 42-base CDR3, in frame from base 1. The germline V gene yields SGHDN for CDR1 and FVKESK for CDR2. The sequencing machine was an Illumina HiSeq 1500. TCRdb trimmed the raw reads at Q25, called clones with MiXCR and kept productive beta chains. Entries are consolidated by CDR3 protein sequence, retaining the most common genes and DNA. Present in this sample are about 310,000 distinct CDR3 sequences, around a quarter of which were seen just once. Of the sample, about 14% is held by the ten largest clones. The full study reports these points: In both this cohort and an independent roughly 350-donor cohort, the cumulative frequency of public TCR beta family members distinguished carriers of CMV infection plus the relevant HLA type. The ex vivo response was dominated by HLA-C-restricted CMV-specific TCR beta clonotypes, which also provided the single most frequent clonotype in two of eight donors.

Points on this clonotype: What this receptor recognizes is not known. Base-call qualities are not available, and no considerably larger clone is one nucleotide away.

The clonotype originates from a human donor in good health (CMV status not recorded). Some clones in this sample may be carry-over from other donors' samples. The sequence joins TRBV14 to TRBJ1-6; the D gene is unclear. The input for sequencing was cultured PBMCs, taken from culture after CMV antigen stimulation. The CDR3 protein is CASSPAWGNSPLHF. In nucleotides, the sequence is TGTGCCAGCAGCCCCGCGTGGGGTAATTCACCCCTCCACTTT.